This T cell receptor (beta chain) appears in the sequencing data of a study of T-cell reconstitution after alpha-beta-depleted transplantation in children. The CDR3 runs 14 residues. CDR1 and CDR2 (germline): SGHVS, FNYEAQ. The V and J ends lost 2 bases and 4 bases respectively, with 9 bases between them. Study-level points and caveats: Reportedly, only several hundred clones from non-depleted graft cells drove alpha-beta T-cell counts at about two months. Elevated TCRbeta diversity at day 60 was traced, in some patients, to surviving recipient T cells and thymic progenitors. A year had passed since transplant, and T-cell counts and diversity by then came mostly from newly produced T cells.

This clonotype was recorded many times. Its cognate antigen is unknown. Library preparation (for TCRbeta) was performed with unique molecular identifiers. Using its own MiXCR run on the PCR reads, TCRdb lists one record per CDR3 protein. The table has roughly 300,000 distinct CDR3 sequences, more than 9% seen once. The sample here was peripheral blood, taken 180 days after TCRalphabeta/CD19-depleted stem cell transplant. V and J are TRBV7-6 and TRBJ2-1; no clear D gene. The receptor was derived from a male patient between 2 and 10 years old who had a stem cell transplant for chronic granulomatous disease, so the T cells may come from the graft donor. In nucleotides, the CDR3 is TGTGCCAGCAGCTTATCCGGACGATACAATGAGCAGTTCTTC. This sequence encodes CASSLSGRYNEQFF.